This passage covers 20 T cell receptor beta chains from one sample sequenced in a study of identical twins. TCRdb re-analysed the 5' RACE reads in MiXCR, keeping a single row per CDR3 protein. The table includes under 800,000 distinct CDR3 sequences, about 20% detected once. These same data were also listed under a study on T cells expressing NK-cell markers.

The sequenced sample consisted of PBMCs. All receptors come from a young woman in good health.

In its sample, this clonotype was seen many times. This chain connects TRBV20-1 to TRBJ1-6, with no clear D. Trimming took 1 base from V and 8 from J, leaving 12 bases between them. CDR3 size: 14 residues. The germline V gene has CDR1 DFQATT and CDR2 SNEGSKA (reference sequence). CDR3 coding DNA: TGCAGTGCTAGAGCGTTTGGCACTGATTCACCCCTCCACTTT. Its translation: CSARAFGTDSPLHF.

This clonotype was recorded at least ten times. The gene calls are TRBV24-1 and TRBJ2-3; D not certain. V was trimmed by 5 bases and J by 3 bases, leaving 11 bases between them. The CDR3 has 14 amino acids. Germline V lookup: CDR1 KGHDR, CDR2 SFDVKD. The CDR3 here is CATSGSQSTDTQYF. CDR3 coding DNA: TGTGCCACCAGTGGCAGCCAATCGACAGATACGCAGTATTTT.

This clonotype showed up just a few times. The rearrangement links TRBV7-8 to TRBJ2-7; TRBD1 might be the D (5 bases). This CDR3 contains 14 residues. Between the trimmed V and J ends, which lost 5 bases and 2 bases, there was a span of 13 bases. Germline V gene lookup returns CDR1 SGHVS and CDR2 FQNEAQ. The DNA for the CDR3 is TGTGCCAGCAGCACAGACAGACCACCCTACGAGCAGTACTTC. It codes for CASSTDRPPYEQYF.

This clonotype was observed many times. V and J are TRBV7-3 and TRBJ2-2, with D unresolved. CDR1 is SGHTA and CDR2 is FQGTGA in the germline V gene. Deletions cut 1 base from V and 4 bases from J, with 4 bases between. The CDR3 extends over 13 amino acids. Written as DNA, the CDR3 is TGTGCCAGCAGCTTAAGTGGCACCGGGGAGCTGTTTTTT. Amino acid sequence: CASSLSGTGELFF.

This clonotype was detected a few times. The chain couples TRBV6-1 to TRBJ1-1, with D uncertain. Deletions cut 6 bases from V and 0 bases from J, with 8 bases between. The germline V gene encodes CDR1 MNHNS and CDR2 SASEGT. This CDR3 comprises 13 residues. CDR3 sequence reads: CASSDTVNTEAFF. The DNA of the CDR3 is TGTGCCAGCAGCGACACAGTGAACACTGAAGCTTTCTTT.

This clonotype was seen more than once but under ten times. The V and J genes are TRBV27 and TRBJ2-3; D may be TRBD2 (5 bases). The CDR3 length is 14 residues. The V end lost 4 bases, the J end lost 0 bases, and 8 bases lay between the germline ends. Germline V gene data show CDR1 as MNHEY and CDR2 as SMNVEV (reference sequence). The CDR3 loop reads CASSWGASTDTQYF. The CDR3 nucleotides read TGTGCCAGCAGTTGGGGAGCTAGCACAGATACGCAGTATTTT.

Ten or more counts support this clonotype. The genes are TRBV12-3 or TRBV12-4 and TRBJ2-7; D is undetermined. This CDR3 spans 12 amino acids. Trimming took 5 bases from V and 2 from J, leaving 7 bases between them. The CDR3 reads CASSEMAYEQYF. In DNA form, the CDR3 reads TGTGCCAGCAGTGAGATGGCCTACGAGCAGTACTTC.

The table lists this clonotype with a few counts. The V call is TRBV20-1, the J call TRBJ2-7, with D perhaps TRBD1 (5 bases). Trimming pared 5 bases from V and 0 bases from J, leaving 8 bases between. This CDR3 contains 12 residues. Germline CDR1 reads DFQATT; CDR2 reads SNEGSKA (reference sequence). The CDR3 bases are TGCAGTGCTTCTGACAGCTCCTACGAGCAGTACTTC. It is translated as CSASDSSYEQYF.

This clonotype showed up just a few times. The V gene is TRBV28, the J gene TRBJ2-7, with a possible D match to TRBD2 (5 bases). Germline-derived CDR1 and CDR2 are MDHEN and SYDVKM. Deletions cut 6 bases from V and 4 bases from J, with 10 bases between. The CDR3 sequence is 12 residues long. CDR3 region: CASRAEAYEQYF. CDR3 DNA sequence: TGTGCCAGCAGGGCGGAGGCTTACGAGCAGTACTTC.

This clonotype has at least ten counts. This rearrangement joins TRBV20-1 to TRBJ2-4; the match to TRBD2 covers 7 bases. V was clipped by 7 bases and J by 7 bases; unmatched bases: 1. CDR1 is DFQATT and CDR2 is SNEGSKA in the germline V gene (reference sequence). There are 10 residues in the CDR3. DNA for the CDR3: TGCAGTGGGGGGGGGAACATTCAGTACTTC. Protein product: CSGGGNIQYF.

The chain combines TRBV20-1 with TRBJ2-5; D perhaps matches TRBD1 (6 bases). The CDR3 runs 13 residues. Germline CDR1 is DFQATT and CDR2 is SNEGSKA (reference sequence). V lost 5 bases and J 5 bases, leaving 15 bases between the germline ends. The CDR3: CSASQGFQETQYF. The DNA of the CDR3 is TGCAGTGCTTCCCAGGGGTTTCAGGAGACCCAGTACTTC.

This chain links TRBV15 with TRBJ2-1; weak D call: TRBD2 (6 bases). The CDR3 is 15 residues long. Germline loops: CDR1 LNHNV, CDR2 YYDKDF (reference sequence). Trimming removed 1 base from V and 6 bases from J, with 13 bases in between. The CDR3 DNA is TGTGCCACCAGCAGAGGTCCAGCGGGTGTCAATGAGCAGTTCTTC. It yields the protein CATSRGPAGVNEQFF.

This clonotype was found a few times. CDR3 amino acids: CASRGVQGNGYTF. CDR3 nucleotides: TGTGCCAGCAGAGGGGTCCAGGGGAATGGCTACACCTTC. The V and J genes are TRBV2 and TRBJ1-2; D is possibly TRBD1 (6 bases). V was cut by 6 bases and J by 6 bases, with 14 bases left in between. Germline V CDR1 and CDR2: SNHLY, FYNNEI. The length of the CDR3 is 13 residues.

The sample holds a few counts of this clonotype. CDR3 bases: TGCAGTGCTAGAGAGGAACAGCGGGAGATCCTGGATACGCAGTATTTT. It encodes CSAREEQREILDTQYF. The chain uses TRBV20-1 and TRBJ2-3; TRBD2 matches 8 bases. J gave up 6 bases and V 0 bases, and 11 bases lay outside the gene matches. Germline CDR1 and CDR2: DFQATT and SNEGSKA (reference sequence). The CDR3 extends over 16 amino acids.

The chain uses TRBV20-1 and TRBJ1-6, with TRBD1 matching over 7 bases. Trimming removed 5 bases from V and 7 bases from J; junction bases left unmatched: 5. Germline V gene lookup returns CDR1 DFQATT and CDR2 SNEGSKA (reference sequence). The CDR3 extends over 13 amino acids. In nucleotides, the CDR3 is TGCAGTGCTCACGGACAGGAGAATTCACCCCTCCACTTT. Protein: CSAHGQENSPLHF.

This clonotype turned up a few times. The genes are TRBV6-1 and TRBJ1-1; D perhaps matches TRBD1 (5 bases). This CDR3 has 14 amino acids. In germline, CDR1 is MNHNS, CDR2 SASEGT. Trimming removed 5 bases at V and 0 bases at J, with 10 bases between. CDR3 bases: TGTGCCAGCAGTCGACAGAGCGTGAACACTGAAGCTTTCTTT. Translation gives CASSRQSVNTEAFF.

The chain combines TRBV5-6 with TRBJ2-1; the D gene is possibly TRBD2 (6 bases). CDR3 length: 14 amino acids. V was shortened by 0 bases and J by 7 bases, with 11 bases between the two germline ends. Germline CDR1 reads SGHDT; CDR2 reads YYEEEE. The CDR3 nucleotides read TGTGCCAGCAGCTTGGTGACTAGTAGGAATGAGCAGTTCTTC. Its protein is CASSLVTSRNEQFF.

Many counts were recorded for this clonotype. The genes are TRBV5-1 and TRBJ2-5; TRBD2 matches at 7 bases. The CDR3 is 15 amino acids. The J segment lost 4 bases and the V segment lost 4 bases, leaving 10 bases of the junction unmatched. Germline CDR1 is SGHRS and CDR2 is YFSETQ. The CDR3 sequence: CASSLFGGGRETQYF. The CDR3 nucleotides are TGCGCCAGCAGCCTGTTCGGGGGAGGGAGAGAGACCCAGTACTTC.

The chain has TRBV6-5 and TRBJ1-2; D is uncertain. Germline V gives CDR1 MNHEY, CDR2 SVGAGI. V dropped 6 bases and J dropped 3 bases, with 8 bases sitting between them. This CDR3 comprises 12 residues. The CDR3 DNA follows: TGTGCCAGCAGGGCGGCATACTATGGCTACACCTTC. It encodes CASRAAYYGYTF.

The rearrangement joins TRBV20-1 to TRBJ2-7; 8 bases align to TRBD2. CDR1 and CDR2 (germline): DFQATT, SNEGSKA (reference sequence). CDR3 length equals 14 residues. The trim removed 3 bases at V and 1 base at J, leaving 5 bases unmatched. CDR3 in amino acids: CSASGGAFSYEQYF. The CDR3, as DNA: TGCAGTGCTAGCGGGGGGGCATTTTCCTACGAGCAGTACTTC.